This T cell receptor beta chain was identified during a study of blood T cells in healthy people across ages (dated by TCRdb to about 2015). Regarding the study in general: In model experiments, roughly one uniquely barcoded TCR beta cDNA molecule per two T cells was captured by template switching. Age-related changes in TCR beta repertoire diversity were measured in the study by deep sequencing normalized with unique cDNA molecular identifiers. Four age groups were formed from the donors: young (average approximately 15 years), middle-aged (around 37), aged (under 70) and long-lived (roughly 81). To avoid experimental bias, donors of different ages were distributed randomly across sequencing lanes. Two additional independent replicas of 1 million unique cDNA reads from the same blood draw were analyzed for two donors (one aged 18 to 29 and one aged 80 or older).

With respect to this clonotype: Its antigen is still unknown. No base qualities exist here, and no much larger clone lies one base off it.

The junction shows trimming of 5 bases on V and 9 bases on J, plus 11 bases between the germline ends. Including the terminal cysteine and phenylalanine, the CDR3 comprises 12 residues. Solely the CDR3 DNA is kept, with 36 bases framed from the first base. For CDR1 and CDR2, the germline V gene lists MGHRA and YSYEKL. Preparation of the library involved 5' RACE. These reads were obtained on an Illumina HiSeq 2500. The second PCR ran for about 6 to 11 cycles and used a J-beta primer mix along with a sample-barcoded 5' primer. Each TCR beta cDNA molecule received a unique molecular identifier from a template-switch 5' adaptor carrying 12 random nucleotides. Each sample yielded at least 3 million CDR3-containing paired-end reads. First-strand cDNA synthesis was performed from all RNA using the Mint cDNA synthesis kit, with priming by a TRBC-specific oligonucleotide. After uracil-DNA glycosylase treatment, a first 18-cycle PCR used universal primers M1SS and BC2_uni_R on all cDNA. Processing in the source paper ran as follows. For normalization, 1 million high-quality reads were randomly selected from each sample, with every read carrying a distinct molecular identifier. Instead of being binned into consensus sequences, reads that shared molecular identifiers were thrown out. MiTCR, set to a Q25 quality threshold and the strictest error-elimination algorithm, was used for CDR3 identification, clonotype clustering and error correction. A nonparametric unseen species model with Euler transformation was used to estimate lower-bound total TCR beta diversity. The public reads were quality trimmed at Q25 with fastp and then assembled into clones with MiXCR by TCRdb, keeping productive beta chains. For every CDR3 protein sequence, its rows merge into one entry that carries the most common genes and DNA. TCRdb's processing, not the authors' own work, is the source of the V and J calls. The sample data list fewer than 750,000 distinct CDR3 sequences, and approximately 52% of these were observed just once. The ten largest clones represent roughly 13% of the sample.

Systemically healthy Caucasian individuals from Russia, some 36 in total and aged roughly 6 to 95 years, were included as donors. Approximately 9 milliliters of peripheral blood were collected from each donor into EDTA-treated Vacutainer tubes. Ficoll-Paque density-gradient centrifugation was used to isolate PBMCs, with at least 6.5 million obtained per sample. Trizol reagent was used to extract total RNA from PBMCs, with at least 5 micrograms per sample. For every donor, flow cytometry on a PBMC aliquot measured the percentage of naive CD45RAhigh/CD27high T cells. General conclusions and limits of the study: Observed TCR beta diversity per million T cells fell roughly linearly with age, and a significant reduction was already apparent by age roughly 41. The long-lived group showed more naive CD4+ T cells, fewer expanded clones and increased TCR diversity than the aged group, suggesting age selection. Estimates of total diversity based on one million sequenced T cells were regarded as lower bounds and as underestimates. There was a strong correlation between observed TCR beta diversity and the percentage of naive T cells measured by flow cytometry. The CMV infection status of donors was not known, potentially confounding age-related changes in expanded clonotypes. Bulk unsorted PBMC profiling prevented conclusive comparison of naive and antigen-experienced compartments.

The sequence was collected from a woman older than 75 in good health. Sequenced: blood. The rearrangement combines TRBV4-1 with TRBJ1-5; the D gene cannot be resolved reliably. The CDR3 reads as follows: CASSGVWGPQHF. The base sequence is TGCGCCAGCAGCGGAGTCTGGGGGCCCCAGCATTTT.